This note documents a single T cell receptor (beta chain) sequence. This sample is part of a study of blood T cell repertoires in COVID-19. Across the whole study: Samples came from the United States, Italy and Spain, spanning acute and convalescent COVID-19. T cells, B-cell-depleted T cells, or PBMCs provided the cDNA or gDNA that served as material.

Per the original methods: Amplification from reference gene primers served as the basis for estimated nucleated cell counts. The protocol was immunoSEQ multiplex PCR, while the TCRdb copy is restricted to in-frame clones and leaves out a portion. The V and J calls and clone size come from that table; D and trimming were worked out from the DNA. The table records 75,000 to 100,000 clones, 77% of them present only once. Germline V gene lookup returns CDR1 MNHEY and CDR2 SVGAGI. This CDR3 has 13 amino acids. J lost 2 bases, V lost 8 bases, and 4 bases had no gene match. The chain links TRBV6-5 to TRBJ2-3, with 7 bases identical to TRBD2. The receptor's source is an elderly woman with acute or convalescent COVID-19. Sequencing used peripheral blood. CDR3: CASDGGFTDTQYF. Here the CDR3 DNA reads TGTGCCAGCGACGGGGGGTTCACAGATACGCAGTATTTT.